This TCR beta chain appears in the sequencing data of a study of human T cells and chemical hapten exposure. At least ten counts were recorded for this clonotype. Regarding time point: pre-sensitization, week 0. Stated treatment: therapeutic diphenylcyclopropenone sensitization with weekly scalp DPC. The CDR3 consists of 13 residues. Trimming took 3 bases from V and 1 from J, leaving 6 bases between them. MiXCR was run by TCRdb on the RACE reads, yielding one entry per CDR3 protein. The sample holds roughly 380,000 distinct CDR3 sequences; less than 6.5% are singletons and the top ten take 2.6%. Sequencing was performed on whole blood, taken in connection with sensitization to the hapten diphenylcyclopropenone (DPC). The chain combines TRBV12-3 or TRBV12-4 with TRBJ1-2; no clear D. This receptor was taken from a woman in her forties or fifties with alopecia areata. Some clones in this sample may be carry-over from other donors' samples. The CDR3 region has the DNA TGTGCCAGCAGTTTCGGGGTTAACTATGGCTACACCTTC. Residues: CASSFGVNYGYTF.